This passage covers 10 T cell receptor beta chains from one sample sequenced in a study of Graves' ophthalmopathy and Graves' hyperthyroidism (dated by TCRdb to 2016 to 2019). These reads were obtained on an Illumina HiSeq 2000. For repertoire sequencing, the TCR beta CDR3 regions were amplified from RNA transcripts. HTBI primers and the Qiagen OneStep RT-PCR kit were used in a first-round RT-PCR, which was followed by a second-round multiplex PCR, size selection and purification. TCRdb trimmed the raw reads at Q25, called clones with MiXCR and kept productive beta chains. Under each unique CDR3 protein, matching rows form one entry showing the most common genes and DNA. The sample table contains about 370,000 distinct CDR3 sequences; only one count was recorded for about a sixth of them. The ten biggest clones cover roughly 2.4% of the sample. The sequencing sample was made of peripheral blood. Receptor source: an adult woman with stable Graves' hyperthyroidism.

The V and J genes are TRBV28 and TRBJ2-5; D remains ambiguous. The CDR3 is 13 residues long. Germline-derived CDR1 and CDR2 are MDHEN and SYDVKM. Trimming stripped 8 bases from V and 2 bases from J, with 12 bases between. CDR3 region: CASGVISQETQYF. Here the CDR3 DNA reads TGTGCCAGCGGTGTGATCAGTCAAGAGACCCAGTACTTC.

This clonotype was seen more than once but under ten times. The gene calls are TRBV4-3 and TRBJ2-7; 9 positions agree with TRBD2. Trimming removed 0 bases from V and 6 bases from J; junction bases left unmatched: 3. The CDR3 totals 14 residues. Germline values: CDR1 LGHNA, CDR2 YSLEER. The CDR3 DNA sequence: TGCGCCAGCAGCCAAGACGGCGGGAGGGCCGAGCAGTACTTC. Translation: CASSQDGGRAEQYF.

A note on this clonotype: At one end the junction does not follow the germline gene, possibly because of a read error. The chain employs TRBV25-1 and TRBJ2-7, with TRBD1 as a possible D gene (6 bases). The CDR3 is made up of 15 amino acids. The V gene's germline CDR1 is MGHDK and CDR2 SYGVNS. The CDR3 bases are TGCGCCAGCAGCCAAGATTCACAGGGCGCCTACGAGCAGTACTTC. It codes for CASSQDSQGAYEQYF.

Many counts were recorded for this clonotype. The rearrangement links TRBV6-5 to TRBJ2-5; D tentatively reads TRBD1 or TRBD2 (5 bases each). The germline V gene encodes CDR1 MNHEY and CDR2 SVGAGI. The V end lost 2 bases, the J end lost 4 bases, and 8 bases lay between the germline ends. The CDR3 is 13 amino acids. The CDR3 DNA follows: TGTGCCAGCAGTTACGGGGGTCTAGAGACCCAGTACTTC. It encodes CASSYGGLETQYF.

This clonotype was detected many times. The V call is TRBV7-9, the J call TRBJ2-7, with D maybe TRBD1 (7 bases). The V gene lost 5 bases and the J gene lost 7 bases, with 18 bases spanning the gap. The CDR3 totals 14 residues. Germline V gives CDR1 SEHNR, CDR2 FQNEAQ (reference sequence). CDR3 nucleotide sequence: TGTGCCAGCAGCGTGCAGGGGGGTACCCTTGAGCAGTACTTC. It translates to CASSVQGGTLEQYF.

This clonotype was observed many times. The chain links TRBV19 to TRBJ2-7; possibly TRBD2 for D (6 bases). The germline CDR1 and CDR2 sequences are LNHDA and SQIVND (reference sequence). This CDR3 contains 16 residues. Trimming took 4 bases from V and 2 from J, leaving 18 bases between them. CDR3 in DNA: TGTGCCAGTAGTACTAGGGACTTCCCGGCCACCTACGAGCAGTACTTC. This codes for CASSTRDFPATYEQYF. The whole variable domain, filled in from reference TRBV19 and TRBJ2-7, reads DGGITQSPKYLFRKEGQNVTLSCEQNLNHDAMYWYRQDPGQGLRLIYYSQIVNDFQKGDIAEGYSVSREKKESFPLTVTSAQKNPTAFYLCASSTRDFPATYEQYFGPGTRLTVT.

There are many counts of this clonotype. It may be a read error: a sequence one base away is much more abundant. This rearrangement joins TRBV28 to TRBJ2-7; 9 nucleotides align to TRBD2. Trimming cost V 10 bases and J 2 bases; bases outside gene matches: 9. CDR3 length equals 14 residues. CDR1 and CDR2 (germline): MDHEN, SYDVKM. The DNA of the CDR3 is TGTGCCACCCGTCGAGGCGGGAGGGCCTACGAGCAGTACTTC. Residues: CATRRGGRAYEQYF. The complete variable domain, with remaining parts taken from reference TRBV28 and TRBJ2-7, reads DVKVTQSSRYLVKRTGEKVFLECVQDMDHENMFWYRQDPGLGLRLIYFSYDVKMKEKGDIPEGYSVSREKKERFSLILESASTNQTSMYLCATRRGGRAYEQYFGPGTRLTVT.

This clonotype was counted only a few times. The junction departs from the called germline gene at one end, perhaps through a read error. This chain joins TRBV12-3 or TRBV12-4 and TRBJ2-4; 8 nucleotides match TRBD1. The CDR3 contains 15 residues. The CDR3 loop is CASSSGGATKNIKYF. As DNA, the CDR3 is TGTGCCAGCAGTTCAGGGGGCGCGACCAAAAACATTAAGTACTTC.

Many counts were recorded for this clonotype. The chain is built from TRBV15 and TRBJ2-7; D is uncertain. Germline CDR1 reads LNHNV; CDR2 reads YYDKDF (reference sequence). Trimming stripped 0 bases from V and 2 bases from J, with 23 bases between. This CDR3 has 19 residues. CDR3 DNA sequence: TGTGCCACCAGCAGAGATCTTCCCGAGGCAACGTTACAACCCTACGAGCAGTACTTC. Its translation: CATSRDLPEATLQPYEQYF. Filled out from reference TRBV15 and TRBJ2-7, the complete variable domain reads DAMVIQNPRYQVTQFGKPVTLSCSQTLNHNVMYWYQQKSSQAPKLLFHYYDKDFNNEADTPDNFQSRRPNTSFCFLDIRSPGLGDTAMYLCATSRDLPEATLQPYEQYFGPGTRLTVT.

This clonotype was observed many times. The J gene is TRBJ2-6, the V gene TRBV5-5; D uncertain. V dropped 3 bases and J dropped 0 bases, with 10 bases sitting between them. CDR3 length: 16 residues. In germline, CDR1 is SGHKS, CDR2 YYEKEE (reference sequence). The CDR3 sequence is CASSSSGFSGANVLTF. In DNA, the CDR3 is TGTGCCAGCAGCTCCTCAGGATTCTCTGGGGCCAACGTCCTGACTTTC.